The entry below describes one T cell receptor (beta chain). No antigen is known for it. Using a J-beta primer mix together with a sample-barcoded 5' primer, a second PCR was run for roughly 7 to 12 cycles. TCRdb independently ran MiXCR on the 5' RACE reads; one entry per CDR3 protein. The sample yields approximately 780,000 distinct CDR3 sequences, 20% to 30% seen once. The data were taken from a study of blood T cells in healthy people across ages. Regarding the study as a whole: Naive and antigen-experienced cells were not separated, limiting conclusive comparison.

The germline V gene encodes CDR1 SGHDT and CDR2 YYEEEE. J was trimmed by 5 bases and V by 3 bases; bases with no gene match: 5. The CDR3 runs 13 residues. The sample was also linked to a second study, of T cells of mothers and their children.

The TCR sequence derives from a boy younger than 18 in good health. The chain couples TRBV5-6 to TRBJ2-7; 7 nucleotides agree with TRBD2. Source material: blood. CDR3 in DNA: TGTGCCAGCAGCTCTGAGGGAGGGAACGAGCAGTACTTC. The encoded protein is CASSSEGGNEQYF. The variable domain in full, with the rest retrieved from reference TRBV5-6 and TRBJ2-7, is DAGVTQSPTHLIKTRGQQVTLRCSPKSGHDTVSWYQQALGQGPQFIFQYYEEEERQRGNFPDRFSGHQFPNYSSELNVNALLLGDSALYLCASSSEGGNEQYFGPGTRLTVT.